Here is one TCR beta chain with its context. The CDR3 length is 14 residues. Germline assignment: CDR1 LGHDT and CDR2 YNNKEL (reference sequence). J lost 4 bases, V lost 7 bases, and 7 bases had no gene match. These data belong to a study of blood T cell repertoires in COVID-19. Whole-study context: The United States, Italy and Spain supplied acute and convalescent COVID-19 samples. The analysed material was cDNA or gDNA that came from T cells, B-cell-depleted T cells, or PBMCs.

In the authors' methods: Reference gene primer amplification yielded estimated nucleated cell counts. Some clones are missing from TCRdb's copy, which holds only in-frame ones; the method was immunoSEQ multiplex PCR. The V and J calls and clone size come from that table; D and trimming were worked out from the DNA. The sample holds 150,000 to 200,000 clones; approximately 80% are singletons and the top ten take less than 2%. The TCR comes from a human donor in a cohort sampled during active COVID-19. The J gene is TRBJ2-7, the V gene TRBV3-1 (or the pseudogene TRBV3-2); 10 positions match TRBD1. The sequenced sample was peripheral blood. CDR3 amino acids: CASTATGGAYEQYF. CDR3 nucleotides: TGTGCCAGCACCGCGACAGGGGGCGCGTACGAGCAGTACTTC.